Sequencing of this T cell receptor (beta chain) was carried out in a study of shared clonotypes between healthy human individuals. Overall study results and limits: Non-shared clonotypes had lower generation probabilities than those shared by all four donors. On the whole, naive subsets had larger estimated richness than memory subsets had.

This CDR3 has 14 residues. After removal of 2 bases from V and 7 bases from J, the junction contained 2 bases not matched to a gene. Germline values: CDR1 GTSNPN, CDR2 SVGIG (reference sequence). Concerning this clone itself: Its cognate antigen is unknown.

Per the original methods: ImmunoSEQ yielded junction-only sequences lacking quality scores, so filtering differed. The table came from immunoSEQ multiplex PCR; TCRdb's copy has only in-frame clones and leaves some out. The D gene and trimming were derived from the DNA, and the V and J assignments and clone size from that table. Among millions of clones, 95% were seen once, and the ten largest hold about 0.13%. Sequencing was carried out using naive CD4+ T cells sorted from blood. Subset defined: CD45RA+ positively selected. This receptor was taken from a man aged 18 to 30 in good health. The chain joins TRBV30 to TRBJ1-6; 10 nucleotides match TRBD1. This CDR3 reads CAWSPTGGNSPLHF. The DNA of the CDR3 is TGTGCCTGGAGTCCGACAGGGGGCAATTCACCCCTCCACTTT.